These T cell receptor beta chains were read from a single sample in a study of cytomegalovirus exposure and HLA in healthy donors. Generated by immunoSEQ multiplex PCR, the TCRdb table keeps only in-frame clones and is missing some. Of under 150,000 clones in the sample, around 87% are singletons; the top ten hold approximately 8.7%. The sequencing sample was made of PBMCs. These receptors were obtained from a man between 18 and 35 years old in good health and CMV-seropositive. Each CDR3 is given with its conserved first and last residue.

j_call | v_call | cdr3_aa
TRBJ2-7 | TRBV11-2 | CASSLDPQSYEQYF
TRBJ1-1 | TRBV7-2 | CASSYLRAENTEAFF
TRBJ2-2 | TRBV19 | CASSISGSRLKNTGELFF
TRBJ2-5 | TRBV30 | CAWSVRLQETQYF
TRBJ1-2 | TRBV6-5 | CASRYQGLLFDYTF
TRBJ2-2 | TRBV10-3 | CAIGLGQGRPTGELFF
TRBJ2-1 | TRBV18 | CASSHDAGTTFGNEQFF
TRBJ1-5 | TRBV10-1 | CASRGEGGNQPQHF
TRBJ2-1 | TRBV9 | CASSETGYNEQFF
TRBJ1-6 | TRBV4-2 | CASSQDAGQGGSPLHF
TRBJ2-1 | TRBV5-1 | CASSLASGDNEQFF
TRBJ1-6 | TRBV2 | CASNRDRSSSPLHF
TRBJ2-3 | TRBV5-1 | CASSFTSGRLRTDTQYF
TRBJ2-3 | TRBV11-1 | CASSPGRQATDTQYF
TRBJ2-7 | TRBV7-9 | CASSLGPGGKRNEQYF
TRBJ1-1 | TRBV5-6 | CASSLDRGRMNTEAFF
TRBJ2-1 | TRBV19 | CASSGIIGGVNEQFF
TRBJ2-1 | TRBV15 | CATTPGGTYNEQFF
TRBJ1-3 | TRBV29-1 | CSVVQVSGNTIYF
TRBJ1-2 | TRBV29-1 | CSVHWTGSYGYTF
TRBJ1-3 | TRBV7-9 | CASSPPRRAGNTIYF
TRBJ2-7 | TRBV11-2 | CASTNHLAGADEQYF
TRBJ2-7 | TRBV19 | CASSMFYEVGDRAYEQYF
TRBJ2-7 | TRBV11-2 | CASSLGSGRSYEQYF
TRBJ1-6 | TRBV5-1 | CASSLGGDSPLHF
TRBJ1-1 | TRBV7-9 | CASSTGLTATEAFF
TRBJ2-3 | TRBV6-1 | CASRNGGIGTDTQYF
TRBJ2-2 | TRBV2 | CASRPEDTGELFF
TRBJ1-2 | TRBV5-1 | CASSSENPGWTF
TRBJ1-3 | TRBV19 | CASGDSFTSSSGNTIYF
TRBJ2-2 | TRBV7-3 | CASSPTGTSLGELFF
TRBJ1-1 | TRBV13 | CASSLGAGGIGTEAFF
TRBJ2-7 | TRBV5-4 | CASSLANQGSEQYF
TRBJ2-3 | TRBV5-1 | CASSLGGSGADTQYF
TRBJ2-7 | TRBV5-6 | CASSRGSEQYF
TRBJ2-1 | TRBV25-1 | CASSPRIPSAGYNEQFF